These 25 T cell receptor beta chains originate from one sample sequenced in a study of cytotoxic CD8 clonotypes in ibrutinib-treated CLL. The repertoire was sequenced with immunoSEQ multiplex PCR; TCRdb's copy has only in-frame clones and lacks some. The sample has 150,000 to 200,000 clones; roughly 77% are singletons. The sequenced sample was PBMCs, obtained after 12 months of ibrutinib treatment. Receptors originate from a human donor with chronic lymphocytic leukemia.

The chain recombines TRBV28 with TRBJ1-2, with 11 nucleotides matching TRBD1. Trimming removed 4 bases from V and 6 bases from J; junction bases left unmatched: 10. Per the germline V gene, CDR1 is MDHEN and CDR2 is SYDVKM. This CDR3 contains 16 residues. CDR3 amino acids: CASSSAGTGGRNGYTF. The CDR3 DNA reads as TGTGCCAGCAGTTCGGCCGGGACAGGGGGTCGGAATGGCTACACCTTC.

CDR3 loop: CASSTRPRPGGGNTIYF. In DNA form, the CDR3 reads TGTGCCAGTAGTACCAGGCCCAGGCCCGGAGGCGGAAACACCATATATTTT. The rearrangement joins TRBV19 to TRBJ1-3, with no clear D. CDR3 size: 17 residues. CDR1 and CDR2 (germline): LNHDA, SQIVND (reference sequence). Deletions cut 4 bases from V and 4 bases from J, with 20 bases between.

This clone was observed many times. The chain carries TRBV19 and TRBJ1-1, with D possibly TRBD1 on 6 matching bases. Germline CDR1 is LNHDA and CDR2 is SQIVND (reference sequence). V lost 10 bases to trimming and J lost 7 bases, with 19 bases between them. The CDR3 is 13 amino acids. DNA of the CDR3: TGTGCCACCGGGCCGATGGAAGGGGGTGAAGCTTTCTTT. It translates to CATGPMEGGEAFF.

In its sample, this clone was seen once. The chain combines TRBV28 with TRBJ1-1; D remains unclear. Germline CDR1 MDHEN, CDR2 SYDVKM. Trimming pared 6 bases from V and 6 bases from J, leaving 11 bases between. The CDR3 totals 12 residues. Here the CDR3 reads CASSKARAEAFF. For the CDR3, the DNA is TGTGCCAGCAGCAAGGCCCGCGCTGAAGCTTTCTTT. Full variable domain (remainder filled in from reference TRBV28 and TRBJ1-1): DVKVTQSSRYLVKRTGEKVFLECVQDMDHENMFWYRQDPGLGLRLIYFSYDVKMKEKGDIPEGYSVSREKKERFSLILESASTNQTSMYLCASSKARAEAFFGQGTRLTVV.

Comments on this clone: This is likely a read error, given that the CDR3 carries no conserved phenylalanine or tryptophan at its end. It is unclear where the CDR3 begins or ends on the DNA, so no DNA is shown, and the CDR3 is as TCRdb lists it. The CDR3 reads CSVEPPRTN. The gene calls are TRBV29-1 and TRBJ2-7. Counting both end residues, the CDR3 totals 9 amino acids. Germline V gene sequence: CDR1 SQVTM, CDR2 ANQGSEA.

About this clone itself: The sample has other DNA sequences that encode this CDR3 too. The chain employs TRBV7-3 and TRBJ2-2, with no clear D. Trimming removed 4 bases from V and 3 bases from J, with 3 bases in between. This CDR3 region has 12 residues. Looked up from germline, CDR1 is SGHTA and CDR2 is FQGTGA. The CDR3 region is CASSSYTGELFF. The CDR3 DNA is TGTGCCAGCAGCTCTTACACCGGGGAGCTGTTTTTT.

This CDR3 reads CASSPGQRPNYGYTF. CDR3 nucleotide sequence: TGTGCCAGCAGCCCCGGACAGCGACCTAACTATGGCTACACCTTC. The chain couples TRBV6-5 to TRBJ1-2; D is perhaps TRBD1 (6 bases). The ends were cut back, 6 bases at V and 0 bases at J, with 14 bases in the middle. The germline CDR1 and CDR2 sequences are MNHEY and SVGAGI. The CDR3 is made up of 15 amino acids.

The V gene is TRBV7-2, the J gene TRBJ2-3; no reliable D call. Trimming removed 2 bases from V and 3 bases from J, with 3 bases in between. The CDR3 is 12 amino acids. The germline V gene has CDR1 SGHTA and CDR2 FQGNSA. The CDR3 bases are TGTGCCAGCAGCTTAATAACAGATACGCAGTATTTT. Protein: CASSLITDTQYF.

The chain recombines TRBV6-6 with TRBJ1-1, with a possible D match to TRBD1 (6 bases). Germline lookup yields CDR1 MNHNY and CDR2 SVGAGI (reference sequence). Trimming pared 0 bases from V and 6 bases from J, leaving 14 bases between. CDR3 length: 15 residues. CDR3 nucleotide sequence: TGTGCCAGCAGTTACTCTCAAGGGGGGTTCCCTGAAGCTTTCTTT. It yields the protein CASSYSQGGFPEAFF.

This clone came up a few times. This chain uses TRBV7-2 with TRBJ1-5; the match to TRBD1 covers 7 bases. CDR1 is SGHTA, CDR2 FQGNSA, per germline. This CDR3 is 15 amino acids long. Trimming cost V 5 bases and J 1 base; bases outside gene matches: 5. Here the CDR3 reads CASSTQGGSNQPQHF. CDR3 bases: TGTGCCAGCAGCACCCAGGGGGGGAGCAATCAGCCCCAGCATTTT.

This clone has just a few counts. This chain connects TRBV20-1 to TRBJ2-1; D not certain. Trimming took off 3 bases at V and 0 bases at J, with 0 bases between the two ends. The CDR3 totals 11 residues. In germline, CDR1 is DFQATT, CDR2 SNEGSKA (reference sequence). The CDR3 DNA reads as TGCAGTGCTAGCTCCTACAATGAGCAGTTCTTC. This gives the protein CSASSYNEQFF.

This chain uses TRBV4-3 with TRBJ1-4, with D unresolved. The length of the CDR3 is 15 residues. Trimming pared 3 bases from V and 0 bases from J, leaving 8 bases between. Germline V gene data show CDR1 as LGHNA and CDR2 as YSLEER. The CDR3 DNA sequence: TGCGCCAGCAGCCAGGCCAGAGCAACTAATGAAAAACTGTTTTTT. Encoded protein: CASSQARATNEKLFF.

V and J are TRBV4-2 and TRBJ2-2; D ambiguous. The CDR3 is 14 residues long. CDR1 and CDR2 (germline): LGHNA, YNFKEQ. Trimming stripped 1 base from V and 5 bases from J, with 8 bases between. CDR3 nucleotides: TGTGCCAGCAGCCAAGGCGCGGTGACCGGGGAGCTGTTTTTT. This gives the protein CASSQGAVTGELFF.

The chain uses TRBV9 and TRBJ2-5, with D tentatively TRBD1 (7 bases). V was cut by 0 bases and J by 5 bases, with 14 bases left in between. In germline, CDR1 is SGDLS, CDR2 YYNGEE. The CDR3 has 15 amino acids. The CDR3 is CASSVGQGDLETQYF. In nucleotides, the CDR3 is TGTGCCAGCAGCGTAGGCCAGGGGGACTTGGAGACCCAGTACTTC.

This clone appeared a few times. The rearrangement uses TRBV5-8 and TRBJ1-5; D ambiguous. The germline V gene has CDR1 SGHTS and CDR2 YDEGEE. The CDR3 consists of 11 residues. Between the trimmed V and J ends, which lost 2 bases and 6 bases, there was a span of 3 bases. The CDR3 is CASSFLQPQHF. Written as DNA, the CDR3 is TGTGCCAGCAGCTTCCTTCAGCCCCAGCATTTT. The full variable domain, with the rest looked up from reference TRBV5-8 and TRBJ1-5, is EAGVTQSPTHLIKTRGQQATLRCSPISGHTSVYWYQQALGLGLQFLLWYDEGEERNRGNFPPRFSGRQFPNYSSELNVNALELEDSALYLCASSFLQPQHFGDGTRLSIL.

The chain has TRBV2 and TRBJ1-5; D is perhaps TRBD1 (6 bases). Trimming cost V 4 bases and J 5 bases, with 12 bases left between them. This CDR3 is built from 14 residues. Germline values: CDR1 SNHLY, CDR2 FYNNEI. The DNA of the CDR3 is TGTGCCAGCAGTGCTCGGACAGACCATCAGCCCCAGCATTTT. It translates to CASSARTDHQPQHF.

This clone was seen more than once but under ten times. The V gene is TRBV19, the J gene TRBJ2-3; D unresolved. The CDR3 totals 14 residues. Looked up from germline, CDR1 is LNHDA and CDR2 is SQIVND (reference sequence). Trimming cost V 5 bases and J 6 bases, with 15 bases left between them. The CDR3 region is CASSRQASSDTQYF. Here the CDR3 DNA reads TGTGCCAGTAGTCGGCAGGCATCGTCCGATACGCAGTATTTT.

CDR3 sequence: CASTLLSTSGELFF. The CDR3 nucleotides read TGTGCCAGCACATTGCTTAGTACATCCGGGGAGCTGTTTTTT. The J gene is TRBJ2-2, the V gene TRBV5-5; unclear D gene. V was clipped by 6 bases and J by 6 bases, with 15 bases between them. The CDR3 is 14 amino acids. CDR1 is SGHKS, CDR2 YYEKEE, per germline (reference sequence).

This clone was seen more than once but under ten times. The chain joins TRBV5-4 to TRBJ1-1; D gene ambiguous. The germline V gene encodes CDR1 SGHNT and CDR2 YYREEE (reference sequence). There are 16 residues in the CDR3. Trimming left V 5 bases short and J 0 bases short, with 17 bases between. CDR3 amino acids: CASRQGSSKMNTEAFF. The DNA of the CDR3 is TGTGCCAGCAGACAAGGGTCAAGCAAGATGAACACTGAAGCTTTCTTT.

This clone was counted only a few times. This sequence joins TRBV29-1 and TRBJ2-3; D gene ambiguous. The CDR3 sequence is 14 residues long. Trimming removed 3 bases from V and 2 bases from J, with 12 bases in between. CDR1 and CDR2 (germline): SQVTM, ANQGSEA. The CDR3 reads CSVERFRSTDTQYF. CDR3 nucleotide sequence: TGCAGCGTTGAGCGGTTTCGTTCCACAGATACGCAGTATTTT.

The rearrangement links TRBV5-6 to TRBJ1-2; D unclear. The CDR3 extends over 11 amino acids. Germline loops: CDR1 SGHDT, CDR2 YYEEEE. With 0 bases removed from V and 5 bases from J, the gap between germline ends came to 2 bases. The CDR3 DNA is TGTGCCAGCAGCTTGGAGTATGGCTACACCTTC. Residues: CASSLEYGYTF.

The chain recombines TRBV6-5 with TRBJ2-5; 9 bases fit TRBD1. This CDR3 is 15 amino acids long. With V trimmed by 7 bases and J by 7 bases, 13 bases remained unmatched. Germline values: CDR1 MNHEY, CDR2 SVGAGI. CDR3 region: CASNAGQGGRGTQYF. The CDR3, as DNA: TGTGCCAGCAACGCGGGACAGGGTGGGAGAGGGACCCAGTACTTC.

The table lists this clone with a count of one. The chain is built from TRBV29-1 and TRBJ1-1; 8 bases map to TRBD1. Trimming at V came to 7 bases and at J to 2 bases, leaving 6 bases not matched to a gene. There are 13 residues in the CDR3. CDR1 and CDR2 from the germline V gene are SQVTM and ANQGSEA. The CDR3 here is CSAGQGANTEAFF. CDR3 sequence (DNA): TGCAGCGCCGGACAGGGAGCTAACACTGAAGCTTTCTTT.

This clone was detected a few times. The genes are TRBV9 and TRBJ2-3; TRBD1 matches at 8 bases. Germline trimming cut 0 bases from V and 3 bases from J; bases unmatched to any gene: 3. The CDR3 covers 15 residues. CDR1 is SGDLS and CDR2 is YYNGEE in the germline V gene. CDR3 sequence (DNA): TGTGCCAGCAGCGTAGGGACAGGGTGGACAGATACGCAGTATTTT. This sequence encodes CASSVGTGWTDTQYF. Supplemented by reference TRBV9 and TRBJ2-3, the full variable domain reads DSGVTQTPKHLITATGQRVTLRCSPRSGDLSVYWYQQSLDQGLQFLIQYYNGEERAKGNILERFSAQQFPDLHSELNLSSLELGDSALYFCASSVGTGWTDTQYFGPGTRLTVL.

The chain couples TRBV11-3 to TRBJ2-7; D is possibly TRBD2 (6 bases). This CDR3 region has 12 residues. Germline V gives CDR1 SGHNT, CDR2 YENEEA. Trimming took off 1 base at V and 6 bases at J, with 7 bases between the two ends. The CDR3 spells CASSLVGGEQYF. In DNA form, the CDR3 reads TGTGCCAGCAGCTTAGTCGGGGGCGAGCAGTACTTC.